The TCR beta chain under discussion was sequenced for a study of metastatic and nonmetastatic thyroid tumors. All patients were untreated before thyroid surgery. This clone was seen more than once but under ten times. Using MiXCR, TCRdb re-called clones from the PCR reads. In the table there are around 50,000 clones, 25% to 30% of which are singletons. V lost 6 bases and J lost 3; bases outside the gene matches: 17. Germline CDR1 and CDR2: MNHEY and SVGEGT. CDR3 length: 17 residues. This TCR was sampled from a female donor with papillary thyroid cancer or a benign thyroid nodule (not recorded which). Some clones in this sample may be carry-over from other donors' samples. The rearrangement joins TRBV6-2 or TRBV6-3 to TRBJ2-7, with 7 bases that match TRBD2. Sample: blood. CDR3 protein: CASSPRAGARQDYEQYF. CDR3 DNA: TGTGCCAGCAGCCCTCGGGCGGGAGCCCGCCAGGACTACGAGCAGTACTTC.